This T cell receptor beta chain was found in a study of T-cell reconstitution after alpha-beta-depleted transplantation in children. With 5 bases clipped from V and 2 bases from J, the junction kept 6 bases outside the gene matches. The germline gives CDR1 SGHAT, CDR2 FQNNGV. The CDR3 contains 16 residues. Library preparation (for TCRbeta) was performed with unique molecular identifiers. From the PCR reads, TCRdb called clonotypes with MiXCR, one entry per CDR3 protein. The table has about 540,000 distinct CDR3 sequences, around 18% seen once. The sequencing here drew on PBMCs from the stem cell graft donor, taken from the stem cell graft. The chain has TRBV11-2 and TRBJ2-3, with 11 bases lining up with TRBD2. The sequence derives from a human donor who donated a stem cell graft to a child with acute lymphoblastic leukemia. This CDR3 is CASSGRTSGPTDTQYF. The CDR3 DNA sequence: TGTGCCAGCAGCGGCCGGACTAGCGGGCCCACAGATACGCAGTATTTT.